The present TCR beta chain was sequenced within a study of cytomegalovirus exposure and HLA in healthy donors (dated by TCRdb to the late 2010s). Regarding the research as a whole: An earlier analysis of approximately 640 of the donors reported more than 250 Gb of sequence data and roughly 110 million unique TCR beta sequences from some 180 million T cells. About 280 gigabases of sequencing data and tens of millions of unique TCR sequences made up an early release that covered over 550 HLA-typed donors. Among the roughly 400 genotyped donors, around 81% belonged to the genetic ancestry cluster associated with self-reported Caucasian donors. The study aimed to test whether cataloging public T cell receptors could reveal signatures of past pathogen exposure. The study used immunosequencing to profile the T cell repertoires of 600 to 850 subjects and linked those repertoires to cytomegalovirus serostatus. Besides the first cohort of around 670 subjects, a separate validation cohort made up of 95 to 150 different subjects was used. The study combined high-throughput TCR immunosequencing, statistical association of individual TCRs with disease status, and machine learning to predict cytomegalovirus infection status. In a later analysis, previously published TCR beta repertoires from 550 to 700 donors were re-analyzed and high-resolution HLA genotyping was added so that TCR occurrence patterns could be studied. In the later analysis, no new phenotypic data were used to find candidate immune exposures; instead, reliance was placed on TCR beta sequences and their occurrence across donors. An earlier analysis of around 580 of the donors used high-throughput TCR beta sequencing to judge whether each TCR beta V gene segment behaved as functional or pseudogenic. Donor age, sex, ethnicity and CMV serostatus were compiled together with the repertoire data. A later genetic analysis used genome-wide SNP genotypes for about 60% of the 666 donors, treating that subset as a discovery cohort. Every repertoire in the discovery cohort had been generated on one and the same sequencing platform. HLA typing covered class I and class II loci at four-digit resolution. The number of typed donors differed by locus: about 620-630 for A, B, C, DRB1 and DQB1; approximately 530 for DQA1; about 600 for DPA1; and around 450 for DPB1. Four or five DR-DQ haplotypes were handled as single units for association and clustering because linkage in the cohort was strong. Across some 400 genotyped donors of the cohort, an average of about 240,000 unique TCR beta nucleotide sequences per donor were sequenced, and roughly a sixth of those sequences were non-productive. Paper-wide results and their limitations: In a later analysis, TCR association rates were found to vary across HLA loci, with the most associated TCRs seen for DRB1 alleles and the fewest for HLA-C alleles. In a later analysis, HLA-associated TCR beta chains showed more clonal expansion and lower generation probabilities than non-associated chains that were equally common. A group of highly shared sequence variants was considered likely to be a technical artifact of the sequencing pipeline. A later analysis found that most CMV-associated TCR beta chains appeared HLA-restricted, with HLA associations seemingly driven largely by CMV exposure. An association between a missense DCLRE1C variant and V-gene and J-gene trimming of TCR beta chains was found in a later genetic analysis and replicated in an independent cohort. Some 15 rarely observed V segments, including chromosome 9 orphons, were excluded from the earlier analysis of some 590 of the donors because counts were too low. It was suggested by the authors that the approach could potentially be generalized to other disease states and immunological phenotypes. In this cohort, only TCR beta chains were sequenced, and detectable features were limited by the absence of alpha or paired-chain data. In an earlier analysis of some 500 of the donors, most TCR beta V segments appeared in productive rearrangements about 87% or about 30% of the time, broadly matching IMGT annotations. The study gave a list of 150 to 200 TCR beta chains associated with cytomegalovirus. Cytomegalovirus status was reported to be diagnosed by the classifier with high specificity and sensitivity in both the original and validation cohorts. For the cohort, immune exposure information was limited to CMV serostatus. A few of the identified cytomegalovirus-associated TCR beta chains were confirmed in vitro to be specific for cytomegalovirus antigens. A later analysis associated about 17,000 TCR beta sequences with specific HLA alleles at a false discovery rate of 0.05. HLA typing was unavailable for some donors at each locus, so association tests used only the typed subset. Most TCR sequences were observed very rarely across donors, whereas some public TCRs were present in many individuals. A later genetic analysis reported fewer N-insertions in productive TCRs among donors in an Asian-associated ancestry cluster than the roughly 620-donor mean. Linkage disequilibrium might explain the correlated functional status among segregating V segments, but an unknown experimental factor could not be ruled out. The 87-base-pair reads could not distinguish some IMGT-functional V segments, including TRBV6-2 and TRBV6-3, so those segments were excluded. When HLA alleles, especially DR and DQ, strongly co-occurred, TCR associations were difficult to assign to individual alleles. The presence/absence analyses assumed that sequencing depth was roughly uniform across donors, and that assumption may not be true. A further reported finding was that TCR beta sequences accurately predicted the HLA-A and HLA-B alleles for most subjects in the first cohort. Several of the top co-occurrence clusters appeared to be linked to parvovirus B19, influenza, CMV and Epstein-Barr virus, according to a later analysis.

Measured from the cysteine to the phenylalanine, the CDR3 is 14 residues long. Only CDR3 DNA is held: 42 bases, read in frame from base 1. Trimming takes 5 bases from V and 4 bases from J, and the germline ends sit 14 bases apart. From a lookup of the germline V gene (reference sequence), CDR1 and CDR2 are MNHEY and SMNVEV. As for this clone: Which antigen it targets is not known. The input lacks base qualities; no much larger clone sits a single base away.

The library was made by the immunoSEQ multiplex PCR assay. For the multiplex PCR, a mixture combining 60 forward primers for TCR Vbeta segments and 13 reverse primers for TCR Jbeta segments was used. The CDR3 region of rearranged TCR beta genes was amplified from genomic DNA with a multiplex PCR assay. The amplified TCR beta libraries were sequenced on the Illumina HiSeq System as 87-base-pair reads. The authors processed their data as follows. A later analysis tallied 75 million to 85 million unique TCR beta chains across the 610 or so repertoires, and around 12 million of those chains were shared by two or more donors. Raw reads were error-corrected and collapsed into unique sequences with a nearest-neighbor algorithm that merged closely related sequences to remove PCR and sequencing errors. V, D and J gene segments were assigned by aligning CDR3 sequences to IMGT reference sequences. For a sequence to be retained, a match of at least six nucleotides was required to both a V gene segment and a J gene segment. Rearrangements were called productive when the CDR3 lacked stop codons and stayed in frame with V and J; all others were non-productive. Following IMGT convention, CDR3 was defined as the stretch from the second conserved V-encoded cysteine up to the conserved J-encoded phenylalanine. Sequences without an unambiguous match to a single V gene segment were excluded from the earlier analysis of 500 to 700 of the donors. An earlier analysis of a few hundred of the donors called V segments functional above 56.7% productive rearrangements and segregating when the between-donor standard deviation exceeded 5%. A statistical classification framework was built to diagnose cytomegalovirus status from the catalog of TCR beta chain sequences. In a later analysis, TCR nucleotide sequences were compared against IMGT/GENE-DB human TR gene sequences so that V and J genes could be assigned. Using the TCRdist pipeline, a later analysis assigned CDR3 sequences along with most-parsimonious VDJ recombination scenarios. In a later analysis, each TCR beta chain was defined by its CDR3 amino acid sequence together with its V-gene family, and reads lacking a unique V-gene family were excluded. As a way to deal with suspected cross-contamination and a sequencing artifact, a later analysis dropped 450 to 700 nucleotide sequences that were highly shared and had low generation probability. In a later analysis, a clonal expansion index for each public chain was calculated from normalized within-repertoire ranks of inferred template counts. In a later analysis, generation probabilities were computed with a VDJ recombination model fitted to out-of-frame rearrangements, and the resulting probabilities were checked against IGoR. In a later analysis, hypergeometric tests were used to score TCR-TCR, TCR-HLA and TCR-CMV co-occurrence, with a repertoire-size bias correction applied to TCR pairs. False discovery rates were estimated in a later analysis by permuting HLA or CMV assignments 20 times. In a later analysis, co-occurring TCRs were grouped using DBSCAN, with TCRdist sequence similarity added in when clustering inside HLA-allele-positive subsets. Co-occurrence clustering excluded repertoires with fewer than 30,000 or more than 120,000 public chains, plus five with anomalous nucleotide sharing. Drawn from immuneACCESS, this table holds only the in-frame rearrangements with V and J called that TCRdb kept. Clones are partly lost; checked studies trace under half to an unresolved V gene and leave the rest unexplained. The V and J calls and clone size are taken from that table; D and trimming were inferred from the DNA. The sample table lists 150,000 to 200,000 clones, roughly 83% of them with a count of one. Jointly, the top ten make up roughly 1.6% of the sample.

In total, 500 to 700 healthy bone marrow donors made up the cohort. At the time of sampling, all cohort members were nominally healthy, though unrecorded immune exposures were likely present. The donor was CMV seronegative and was included in the group of 352 seronegative cohort members. A peripheral blood sample was provided by each donor, and peripheral blood mononuclear cells were used for TCR beta sequencing. The Qiagen DNeasy Blood Extraction Kit was used to extract genomic DNA from the blood cell samples. Material: PBMCs. Rearrangement joined TRBV27 to TRBJ1-1, and the D gene may be TRBD1, 5 bases matching. The TCR originated in a woman between 50 and 59 years old in good health and CMV-seronegative. The CDR3 sequence is CASSPLGGLTEAFF. The nucleotides read TGTGCCAGCAGTCCGCTGGGGGGACTCACTGAAGCTTTCTTT.